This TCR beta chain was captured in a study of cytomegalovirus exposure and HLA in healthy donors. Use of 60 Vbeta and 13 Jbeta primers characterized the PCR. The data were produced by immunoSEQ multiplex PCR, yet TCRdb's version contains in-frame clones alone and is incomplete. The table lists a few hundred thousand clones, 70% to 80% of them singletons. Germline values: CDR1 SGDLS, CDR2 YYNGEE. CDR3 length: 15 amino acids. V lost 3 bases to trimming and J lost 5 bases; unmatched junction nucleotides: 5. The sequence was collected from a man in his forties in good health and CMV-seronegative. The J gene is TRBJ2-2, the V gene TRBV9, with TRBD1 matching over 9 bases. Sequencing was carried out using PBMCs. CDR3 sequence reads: CASSDWDRATGELFF. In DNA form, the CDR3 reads TGTGCCAGCAGCGACTGGGACAGGGCGACCGGGGAGCTGTTTTTT.